This T cell receptor beta chain was obtained from a study of cytomegalovirus exposure and HLA in healthy donors. The PCR had 60 Vbeta and 13 Jbeta primers. Sequenced by immunoSEQ multiplex PCR; TCRdb stores in-frame clones only, minus some. The table shows 40,000 to 55,000 clones, with under 75% occurring only once. The CDR3 covers 17 residues. Germline trimming cut 2 bases from V and 5 bases from J; bases unmatched to any gene: 13. Germline V gene lookup returns CDR1 MNHNS and CDR2 SASEGT. This receptor was identified in a man younger than 45 in good health and CMV-seronegative. The J gene is TRBJ2-7, the V gene TRBV6-1, with 9 positions matching TRBD1. The sample consisted of PBMCs. Here the CDR3 reads CASSEYGTWTGADEQYF. CDR3 DNA: TGTGCCAGCAGTGAATATGGGACCTGGACAGGGGCAGACGAGCAGTACTTC.